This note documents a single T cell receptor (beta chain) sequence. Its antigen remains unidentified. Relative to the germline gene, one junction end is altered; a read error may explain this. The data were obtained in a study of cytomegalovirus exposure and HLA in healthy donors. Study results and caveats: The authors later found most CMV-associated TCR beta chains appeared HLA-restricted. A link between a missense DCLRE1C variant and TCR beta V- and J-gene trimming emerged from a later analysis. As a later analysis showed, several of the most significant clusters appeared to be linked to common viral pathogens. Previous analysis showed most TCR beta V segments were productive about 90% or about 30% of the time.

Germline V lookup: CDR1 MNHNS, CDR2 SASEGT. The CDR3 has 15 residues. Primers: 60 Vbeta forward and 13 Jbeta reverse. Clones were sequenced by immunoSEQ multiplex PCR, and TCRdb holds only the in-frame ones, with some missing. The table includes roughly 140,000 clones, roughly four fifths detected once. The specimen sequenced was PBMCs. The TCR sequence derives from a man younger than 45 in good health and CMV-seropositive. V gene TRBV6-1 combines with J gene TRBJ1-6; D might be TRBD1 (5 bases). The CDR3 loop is CAISEVGPVNSPLHF. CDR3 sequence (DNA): TGTGCCATCAGTGAAGTGGGGCCGGTGAATTCACCCCTCCACTTT.